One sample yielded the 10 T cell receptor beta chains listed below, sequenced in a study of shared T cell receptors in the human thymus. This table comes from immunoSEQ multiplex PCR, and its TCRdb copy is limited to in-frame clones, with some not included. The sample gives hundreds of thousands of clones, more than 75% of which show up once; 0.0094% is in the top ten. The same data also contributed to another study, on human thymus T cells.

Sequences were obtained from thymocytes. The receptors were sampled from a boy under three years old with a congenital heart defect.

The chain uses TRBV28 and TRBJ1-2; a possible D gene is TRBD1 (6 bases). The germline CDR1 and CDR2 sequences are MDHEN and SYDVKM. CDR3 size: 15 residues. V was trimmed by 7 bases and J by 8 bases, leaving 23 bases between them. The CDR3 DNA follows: TGTGCCAGCAAGAAACCACCCGGGACACGGAGGGGCTACACCTTC. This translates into CASKKPPGTRRGYTF.

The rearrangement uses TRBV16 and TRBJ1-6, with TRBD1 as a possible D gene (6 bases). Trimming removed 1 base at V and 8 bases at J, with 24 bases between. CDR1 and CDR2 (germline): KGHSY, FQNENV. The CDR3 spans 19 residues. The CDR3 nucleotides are TGTGCCAGCAGCCAATTGAAGGTCGACAGGAGGTCCCCCTATTCACCCCTCCACTTT. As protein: CASSQLKVDRRSPYSPLHF.

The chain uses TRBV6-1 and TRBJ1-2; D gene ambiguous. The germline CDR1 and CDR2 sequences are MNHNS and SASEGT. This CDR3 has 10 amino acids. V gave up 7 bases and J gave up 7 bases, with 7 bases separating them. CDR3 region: CASMSVGYTF. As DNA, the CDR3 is TGTGCCAGCATGAGTGTTGGCTACACCTTC.

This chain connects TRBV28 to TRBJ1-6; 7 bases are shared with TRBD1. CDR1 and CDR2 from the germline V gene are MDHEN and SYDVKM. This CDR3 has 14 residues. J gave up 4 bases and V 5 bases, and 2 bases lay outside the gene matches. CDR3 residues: CASSGTDYNSPLHF. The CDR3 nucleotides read TGTGCCAGCAGTGGGACAGATTATAATTCACCCCTCCACTTT.

The CDR3 loop reads CATSISEYGANVLTF. CDR3 sequence (DNA): TGTGCCACCAGCATTTCGGAGTATGGGGCCAACGTCCTGACTTTC. This chain connects TRBV15 to TRBJ2-6; D gene ambiguous. Trimming pared 4 bases from V and 3 bases from J, leaving 10 bases between. CDR3 length: 15 residues. Germline values: CDR1 LNHNV, CDR2 YYDKDF (reference sequence).

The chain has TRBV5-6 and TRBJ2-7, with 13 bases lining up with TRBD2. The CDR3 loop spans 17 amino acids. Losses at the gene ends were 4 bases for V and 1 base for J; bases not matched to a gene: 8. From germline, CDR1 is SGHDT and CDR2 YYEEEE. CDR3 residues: CASSHELAGGSSYEQYF. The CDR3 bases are TGTGCCAGCAGCCACGAACTAGCGGGAGGGTCGTCCTACGAGCAGTACTTC.

The CDR3 bases are TGTGCCAGCAGCGCATGGACAGGGGGGAAGTACGAGCAGTACTTC. Its translation: CASSAWTGGKYEQYF. This chain links TRBV7-2 with TRBJ2-7; 10 bases align to TRBD1. Germline CDR1 reads SGHTA; CDR2 reads FQGNSA. V gave up 5 bases and J gave up 4 bases; unmatched junction bases: 8. The CDR3 covers 15 residues. The variable domain in full, with the rest retrieved from reference TRBV7-2 and TRBJ2-7, is GAGVSQSPSNKVTEKGKDVELRCDPISGHTALYWYRQSLGQGLEFLIYFQGNSAPDKSGLPSDRFSAERTGGSVSTLTIQRTQQEDSAVYLCASSAWTGGKYEQYFGPGTRLTVT.

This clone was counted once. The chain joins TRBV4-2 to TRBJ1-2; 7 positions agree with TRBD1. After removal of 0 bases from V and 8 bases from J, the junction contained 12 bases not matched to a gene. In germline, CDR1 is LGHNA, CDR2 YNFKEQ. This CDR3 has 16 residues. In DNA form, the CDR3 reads TGTGCCAGCAGCCAAGAACGAATGACAGGGCTGAAAGGCTACACCTTC. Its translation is CASSQERMTGLKGYTF.

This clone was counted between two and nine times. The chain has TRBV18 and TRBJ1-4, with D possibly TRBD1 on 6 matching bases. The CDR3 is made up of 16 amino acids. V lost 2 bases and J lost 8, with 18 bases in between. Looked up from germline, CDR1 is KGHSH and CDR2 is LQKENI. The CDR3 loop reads CASSPGQPRSSEKLFF. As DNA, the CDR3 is TGTGCCAGCTCACCAGGACAGCCTAGATCCAGCGAAAAACTGTTTTTT.

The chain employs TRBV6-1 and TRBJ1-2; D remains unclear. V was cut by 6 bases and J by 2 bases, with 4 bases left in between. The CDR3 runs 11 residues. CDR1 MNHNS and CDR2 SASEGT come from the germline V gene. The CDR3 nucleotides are TGTGCCAGCAGGAGGAACTATGGCTACACCTTC. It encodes CASRRNYGYTF.